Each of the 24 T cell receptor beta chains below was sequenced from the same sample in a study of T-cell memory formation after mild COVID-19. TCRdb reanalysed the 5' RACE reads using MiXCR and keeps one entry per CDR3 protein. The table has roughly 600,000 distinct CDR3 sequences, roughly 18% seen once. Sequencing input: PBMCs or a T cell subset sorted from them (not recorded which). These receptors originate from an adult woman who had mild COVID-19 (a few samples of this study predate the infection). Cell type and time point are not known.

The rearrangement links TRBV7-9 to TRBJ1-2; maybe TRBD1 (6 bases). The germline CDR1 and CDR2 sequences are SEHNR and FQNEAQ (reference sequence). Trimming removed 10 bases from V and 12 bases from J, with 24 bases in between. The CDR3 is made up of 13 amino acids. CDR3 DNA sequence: TGTGCCATCTGCGGGGGGCAAAGGCTTGGGAACACCTTC. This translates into CAICGGQRLGNTF.

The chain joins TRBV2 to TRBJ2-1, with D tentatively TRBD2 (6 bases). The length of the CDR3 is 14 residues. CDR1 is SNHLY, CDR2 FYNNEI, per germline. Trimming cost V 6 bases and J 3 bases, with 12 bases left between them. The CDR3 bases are TGTGCCAGCAGGGAACTAGCATTCTACAATGAGCAGTTCTTC. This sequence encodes CASRELAFYNEQFF.

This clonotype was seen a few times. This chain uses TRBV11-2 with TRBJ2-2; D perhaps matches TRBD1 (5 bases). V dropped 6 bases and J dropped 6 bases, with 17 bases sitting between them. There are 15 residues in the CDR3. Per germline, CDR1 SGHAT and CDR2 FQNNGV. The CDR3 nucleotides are TGTGCCAGCAGACGCATCCAGGGCGTCGCCGGGGAGCTGTTTTTT. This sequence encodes CASRRIQGVAGELFF.

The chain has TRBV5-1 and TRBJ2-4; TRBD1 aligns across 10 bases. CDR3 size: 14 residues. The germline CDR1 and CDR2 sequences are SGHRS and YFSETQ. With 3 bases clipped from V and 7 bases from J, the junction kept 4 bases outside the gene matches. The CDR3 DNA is TGCGCCAGCAGCTCGGACAGGGGGACGAACATTCAGTACTTC. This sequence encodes CASSSDRGTNIQYF.

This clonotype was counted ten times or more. For the CDR3, the DNA is TGTGCCATCCAGGGACAGGGGACCCAGCCCCAGCATTTT. It yields the protein CAIQGQGTQPQHF. The gene calls are TRBV7-2 and TRBJ1-5; 10 bases match TRBD1. CDR1 is SGHTA and CDR2 is FQGNSA in the germline V gene. This CDR3 has 13 residues. Trimming cost V 10 bases and J 7 bases; bases outside gene matches: 7.

This CDR3 reads CASSLGGPRGHQPQHF. DNA of the CDR3: TGTGCCAGCAGCTTGGGAGGGCCCCGCGGCCATCAGCCCCAGCATTTT. V usage is TRBV5-6 and J usage is TRBJ1-5; D not certain. There are 16 residues in the CDR3. Germline CDR1 is SGHDT and CDR2 is YYEEEE. Trimming took off 0 bases at V and 5 bases at J, with 15 bases between the two ends.

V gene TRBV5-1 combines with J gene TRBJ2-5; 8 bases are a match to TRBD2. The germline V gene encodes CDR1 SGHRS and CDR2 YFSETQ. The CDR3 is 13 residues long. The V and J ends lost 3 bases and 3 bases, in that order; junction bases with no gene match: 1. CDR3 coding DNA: TGCGCCAGCAGCTGGCGGGGGGAAGAGACCCAGTACTTC. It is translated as CASSWRGEETQYF. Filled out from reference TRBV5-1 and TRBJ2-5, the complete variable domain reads KAGVTQTPRYLIKTRGQQVTLSCSPISGHRSVSWYQQTPGQGLQFLFEYFSETQRNKGNFPGRFSGRQFSNSRSEMNVSTLELGDSALYLCASSWRGEETQYFGPGTRLLVL.

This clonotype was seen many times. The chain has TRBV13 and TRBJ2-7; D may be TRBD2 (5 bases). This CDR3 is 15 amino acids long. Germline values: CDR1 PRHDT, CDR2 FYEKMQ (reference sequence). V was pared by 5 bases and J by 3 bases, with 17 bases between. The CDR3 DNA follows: TGTGCCAGCAGCCTAGCTTCGGGAACCTACTACGAGCAGTACTTC. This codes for CASSLASGTYYEQYF.

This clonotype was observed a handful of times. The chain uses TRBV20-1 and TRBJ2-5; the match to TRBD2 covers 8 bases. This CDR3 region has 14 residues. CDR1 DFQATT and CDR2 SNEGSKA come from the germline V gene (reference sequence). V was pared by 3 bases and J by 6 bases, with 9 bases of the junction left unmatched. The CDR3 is CSASKAGVEKTQYF. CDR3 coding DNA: TGCAGTGCTAGTAAAGCGGGAGTAGAAAAGACCCAGTACTTC.

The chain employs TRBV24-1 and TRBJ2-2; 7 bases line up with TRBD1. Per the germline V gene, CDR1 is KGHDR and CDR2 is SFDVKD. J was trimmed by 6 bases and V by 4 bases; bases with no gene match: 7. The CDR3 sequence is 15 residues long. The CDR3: CATSDPGTAPGELFF. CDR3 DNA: TGTGCCACCAGTGACCCCGGGACAGCGCCCGGGGAGCTGTTTTTT.

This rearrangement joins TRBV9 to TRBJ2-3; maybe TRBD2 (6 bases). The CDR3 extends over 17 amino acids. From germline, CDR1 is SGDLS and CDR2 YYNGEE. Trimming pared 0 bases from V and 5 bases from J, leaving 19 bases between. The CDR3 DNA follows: TGTGCCAGCAGCGTAGGCACTACCTCGGGAGTCAAAGATACGCAGTATTTT. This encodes CASSVGTTSGVKDTQYF.

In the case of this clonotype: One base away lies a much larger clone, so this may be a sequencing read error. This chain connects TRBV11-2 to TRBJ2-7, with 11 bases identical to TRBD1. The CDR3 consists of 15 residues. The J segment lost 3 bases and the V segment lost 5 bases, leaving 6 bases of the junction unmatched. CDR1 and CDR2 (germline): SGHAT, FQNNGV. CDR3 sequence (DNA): TGTGCCAGCAGCCTCGGACAGGGGGCTTTCTACGAGCAGTACTTC. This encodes CASSLGQGAFYEQYF.

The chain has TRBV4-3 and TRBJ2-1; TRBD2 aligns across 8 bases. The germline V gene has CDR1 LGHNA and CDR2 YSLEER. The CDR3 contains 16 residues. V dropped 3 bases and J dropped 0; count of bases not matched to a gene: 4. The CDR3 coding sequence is TGCGCCAGCAGCCAGCGGGGGGTGAGCTCCTACAATGAGCAGTTCTTC. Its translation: CASSQRGVSSYNEQFF.

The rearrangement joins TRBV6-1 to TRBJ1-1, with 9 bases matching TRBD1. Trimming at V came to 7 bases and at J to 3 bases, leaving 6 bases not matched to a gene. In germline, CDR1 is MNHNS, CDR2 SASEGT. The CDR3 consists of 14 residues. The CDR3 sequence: CASTWTGDYTEAFF. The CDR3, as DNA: TGTGCCAGCACTTGGACAGGGGATTACACTGAAGCTTTCTTT.

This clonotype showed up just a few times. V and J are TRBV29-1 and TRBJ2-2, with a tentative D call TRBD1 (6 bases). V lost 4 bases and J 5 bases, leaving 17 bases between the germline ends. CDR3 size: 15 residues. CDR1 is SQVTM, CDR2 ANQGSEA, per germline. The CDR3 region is CSVGEQGVVTGELFF. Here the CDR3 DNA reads TGCAGCGTTGGCGAACAGGGAGTGGTGACCGGGGAGCTGTTTTTT.

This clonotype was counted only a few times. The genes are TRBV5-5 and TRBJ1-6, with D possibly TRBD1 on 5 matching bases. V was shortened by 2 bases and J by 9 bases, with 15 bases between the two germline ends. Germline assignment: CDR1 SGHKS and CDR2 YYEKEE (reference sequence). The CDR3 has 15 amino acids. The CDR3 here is CASSFLIGGTSPLHF. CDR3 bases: TGTGCCAGCAGCTTTTTGATCGGGGGGACTTCACCCCTCCACTTT.

The CDR3 region has the DNA TGCAGTGCTGGAAGCGGGGGGTTGCTCGAGACCCAGTACTTC. Translated: CSAGSGGLLETQYF. The V and J genes are TRBV20-1 and TRBJ2-5; 9 bases map to TRBD2. CDR3 length: 14 amino acids. CDR1 DFQATT and CDR2 SNEGSKA come from the germline V gene (reference sequence). Unmatched junction bases numbered 9, after V lost 5 bases and J lost 5 bases.

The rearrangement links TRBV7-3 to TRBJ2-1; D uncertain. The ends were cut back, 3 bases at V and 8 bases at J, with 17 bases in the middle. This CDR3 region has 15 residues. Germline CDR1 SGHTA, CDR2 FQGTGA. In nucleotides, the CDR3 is TGTGCCAGCAGCTTGTTCCGTGACCCATACTATGAGCAGTTCTTC. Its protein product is CASSLFRDPYYEQFF.

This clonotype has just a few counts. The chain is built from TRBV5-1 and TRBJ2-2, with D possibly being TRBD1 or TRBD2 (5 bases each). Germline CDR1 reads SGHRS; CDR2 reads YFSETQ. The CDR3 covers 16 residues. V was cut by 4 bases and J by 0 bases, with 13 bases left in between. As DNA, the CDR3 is TGCGCCAGCAGCACCTCCGGGACGACGAACACCGGGGAGCTGTTTTTT. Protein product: CASSTSGTTNTGELFF.

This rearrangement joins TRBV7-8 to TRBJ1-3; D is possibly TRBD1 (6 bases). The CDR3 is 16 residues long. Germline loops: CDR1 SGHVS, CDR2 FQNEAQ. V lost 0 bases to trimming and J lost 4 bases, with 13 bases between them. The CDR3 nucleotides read TGTGCCAGCAGCTTAGCGCTAATTGGGGGCGGAAACACCATATATTTT. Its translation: CASSLALIGGGNTIYF.

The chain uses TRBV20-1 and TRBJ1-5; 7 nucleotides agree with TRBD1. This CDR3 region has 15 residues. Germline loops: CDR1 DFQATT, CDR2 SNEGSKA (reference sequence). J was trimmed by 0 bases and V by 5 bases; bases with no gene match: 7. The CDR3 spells CSAPVGGRSNQPQHF. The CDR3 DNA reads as TGCAGTGCTCCTGTAGGGGGCCGTAGCAATCAGCCCCAGCATTTT.

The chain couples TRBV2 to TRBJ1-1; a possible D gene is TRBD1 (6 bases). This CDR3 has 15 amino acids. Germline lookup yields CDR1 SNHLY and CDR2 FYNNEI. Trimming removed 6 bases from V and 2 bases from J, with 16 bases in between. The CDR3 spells CASRDRRGGNTEAFF. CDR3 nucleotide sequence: TGTGCCAGCAGAGATAGGAGAGGGGGTAACACTGAAGCTTTCTTT.

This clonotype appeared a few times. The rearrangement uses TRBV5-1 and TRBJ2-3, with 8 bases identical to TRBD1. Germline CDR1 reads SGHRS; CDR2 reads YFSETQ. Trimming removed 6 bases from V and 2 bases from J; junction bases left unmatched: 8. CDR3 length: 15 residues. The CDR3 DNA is TGCGCCAGCACGCCCGGACAGGGCCTCACAGATACGCAGTATTTT. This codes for CASTPGQGLTDTQYF.

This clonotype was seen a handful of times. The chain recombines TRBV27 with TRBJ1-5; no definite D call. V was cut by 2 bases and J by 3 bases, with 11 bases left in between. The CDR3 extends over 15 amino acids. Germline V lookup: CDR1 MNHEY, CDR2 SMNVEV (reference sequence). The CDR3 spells CASSLAPGLNQPQHF. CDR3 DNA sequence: TGTGCCAGCAGTTTAGCCCCGGGCCTCAATCAGCCCCAGCATTTT.